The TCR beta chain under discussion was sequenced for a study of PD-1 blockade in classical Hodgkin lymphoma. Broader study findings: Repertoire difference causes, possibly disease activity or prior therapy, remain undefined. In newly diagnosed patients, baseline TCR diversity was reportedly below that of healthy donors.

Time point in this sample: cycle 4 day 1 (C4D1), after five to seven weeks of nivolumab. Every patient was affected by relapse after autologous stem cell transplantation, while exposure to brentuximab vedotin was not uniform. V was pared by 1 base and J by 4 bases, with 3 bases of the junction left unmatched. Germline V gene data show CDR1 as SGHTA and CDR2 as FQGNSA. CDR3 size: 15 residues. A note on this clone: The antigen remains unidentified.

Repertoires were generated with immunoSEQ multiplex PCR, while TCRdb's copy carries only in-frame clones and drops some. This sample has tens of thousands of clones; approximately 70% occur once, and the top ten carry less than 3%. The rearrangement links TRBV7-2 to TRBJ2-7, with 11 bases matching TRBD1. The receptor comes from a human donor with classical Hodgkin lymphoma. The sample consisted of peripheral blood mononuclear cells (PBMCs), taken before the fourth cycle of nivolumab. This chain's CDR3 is CASSLGTGGAYEQYF. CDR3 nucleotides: TGTGCCAGCAGCTTAGGGACAGGGGGCGCATACGAGCAGTACTTC.